Reported below is one T cell receptor beta chain. Germline CDR1 and CDR2: MNHEY and SVGAGI. This CDR3 region has 16 residues. Trimming removed 2 bases at V and 2 bases at J, with 15 bases between. The data stem from a study of blood T cell repertoires in COVID-19. Sequencing was performed with immunoSEQ multiplex PCR; in TCRdb, only in-frame clones are kept and a portion is missing. The table shows roughly 200,000 clones, with approximately 87% occurring only once. The TCR was taken from a woman aged 18-29 years who had recovered from COVID-19. The sample consisted of peripheral blood. The rearrangement joins TRBV6-5 to TRBJ1-2; D may be TRBD1 (5 bases). The chain's CDR3 is CASSYQGTGKNYGYTF. The DNA for the CDR3 is TGTGCCAGCAGTTACCAAGGCACAGGCAAGAACTATGGCTACACCTTC.